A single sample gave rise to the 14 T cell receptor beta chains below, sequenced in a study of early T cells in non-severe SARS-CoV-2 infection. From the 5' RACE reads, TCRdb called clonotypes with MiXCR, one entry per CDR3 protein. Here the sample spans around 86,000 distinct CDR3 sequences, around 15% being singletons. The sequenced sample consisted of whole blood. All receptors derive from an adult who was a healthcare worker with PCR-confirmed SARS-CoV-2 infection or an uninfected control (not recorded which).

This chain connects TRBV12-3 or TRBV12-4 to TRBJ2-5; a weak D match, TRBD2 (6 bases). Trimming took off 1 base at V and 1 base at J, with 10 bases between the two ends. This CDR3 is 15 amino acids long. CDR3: CASSLVREVQETQYF. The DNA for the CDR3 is TGTGCCAGCAGTTTAGTCAGGGAGGTCCAAGAGACCCAGTACTTC.

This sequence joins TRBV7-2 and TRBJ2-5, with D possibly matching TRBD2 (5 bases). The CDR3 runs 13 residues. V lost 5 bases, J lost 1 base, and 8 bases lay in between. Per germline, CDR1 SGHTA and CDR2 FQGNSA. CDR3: CASSPTSQETQYF. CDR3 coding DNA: TGTGCCAGCAGCCCTACTAGCCAAGAGACCCAGTACTTC.

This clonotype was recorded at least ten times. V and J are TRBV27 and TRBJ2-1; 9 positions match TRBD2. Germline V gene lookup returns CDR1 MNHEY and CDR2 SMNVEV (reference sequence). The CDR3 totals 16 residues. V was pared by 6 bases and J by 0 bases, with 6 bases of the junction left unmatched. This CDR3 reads CASSRTSASSYNEQFF. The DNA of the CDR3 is TGTGCCAGCAGCCGGACTAGCGCGAGCTCCTACAATGAGCAGTTCTTC.

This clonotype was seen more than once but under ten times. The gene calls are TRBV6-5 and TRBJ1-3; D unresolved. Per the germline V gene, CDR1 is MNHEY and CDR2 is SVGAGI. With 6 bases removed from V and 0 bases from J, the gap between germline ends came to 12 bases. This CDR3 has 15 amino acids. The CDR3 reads CASRSSGFSGNTIYF. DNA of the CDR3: TGTGCCAGCAGATCATCAGGTTTCTCTGGAAACACCATATATTTT.

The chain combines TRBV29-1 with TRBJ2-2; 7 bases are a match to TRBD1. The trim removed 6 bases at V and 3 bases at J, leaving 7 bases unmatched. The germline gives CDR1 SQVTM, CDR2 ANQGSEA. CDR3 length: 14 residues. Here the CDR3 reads CSVRDSIYTGELFF. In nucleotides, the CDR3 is TGCAGCGTCCGGGACAGCATATACACCGGGGAGCTGTTTTTT.

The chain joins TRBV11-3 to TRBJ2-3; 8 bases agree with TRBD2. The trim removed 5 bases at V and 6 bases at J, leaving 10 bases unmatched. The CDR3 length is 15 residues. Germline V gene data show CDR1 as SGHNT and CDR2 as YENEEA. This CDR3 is CASSAGAGAPDTQYF. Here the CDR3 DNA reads TGTGCCAGCAGCGCAGGAGCGGGGGCTCCCGATACGCAGTATTTT. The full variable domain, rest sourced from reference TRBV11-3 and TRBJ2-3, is EAGVVQSPRYKIIEKKQPVAFWCNPISGHNTLYWYLQNLGQGPELLIRYENEEAVDDSQLPKDRFSAERLKGVDSTLKIQPAELGDSAVYLCASSAGAGAPDTQYFGPGTRLTVL.

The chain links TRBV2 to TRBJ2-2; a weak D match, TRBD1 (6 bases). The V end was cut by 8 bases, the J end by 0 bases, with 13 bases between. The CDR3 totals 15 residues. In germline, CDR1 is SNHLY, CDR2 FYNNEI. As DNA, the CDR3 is TGTGCCAGCCGCCGGGACACCTCGAACACCGGGGAGCTGTTTTTT. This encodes CASRRDTSNTGELFF.

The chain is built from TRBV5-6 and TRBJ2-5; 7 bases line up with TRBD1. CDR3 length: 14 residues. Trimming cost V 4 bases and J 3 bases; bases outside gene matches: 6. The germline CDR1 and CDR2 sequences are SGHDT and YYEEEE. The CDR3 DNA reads TGTGCCAGCAGCCGACAGGGAGTAAAAGAGACCCAGTACTTC. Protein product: CASSRQGVKETQYF.

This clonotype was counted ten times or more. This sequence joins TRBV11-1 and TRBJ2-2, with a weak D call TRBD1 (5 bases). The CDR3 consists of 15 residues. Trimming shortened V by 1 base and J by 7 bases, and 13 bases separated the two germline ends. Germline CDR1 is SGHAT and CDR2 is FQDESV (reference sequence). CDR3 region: CASSLEGRADGELFF. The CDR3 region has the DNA TGTGCCAGCAGCTTAGAAGGCAGGGCGGACGGGGAGCTGTTTTTT. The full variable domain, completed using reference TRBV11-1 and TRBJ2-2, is EAEVAQSPRYKITEKSQAVAFWCDPISGHATLYWYRQILGQGPELLVQFQDESVVDDSQLPKDRFSAERLKGVDSTLKIQPAELGDSAMYLCASSLEGRADGELFFGEGSRLTVL.

The CDR3 protein is CASSDRPSYGYTF. Here the CDR3 DNA reads TGCGCCAGCAGTGACCGACCGAGCTATGGCTACACCTTC. The V call is TRBV10-2, the J call TRBJ1-2; D not resolved. The CDR3 length is 13 residues. The ends were cut back, 3 bases at V and 4 bases at J, with 9 bases in the middle. The germline CDR1 and CDR2 sequences are WSHSY and SAAADI.

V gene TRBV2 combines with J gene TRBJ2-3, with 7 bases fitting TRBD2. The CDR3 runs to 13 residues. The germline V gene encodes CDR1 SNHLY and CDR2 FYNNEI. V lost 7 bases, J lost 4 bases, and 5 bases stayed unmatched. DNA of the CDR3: TGTGCCAGCATGGGCGGGGGAGCAGATACGCAGTATTTT. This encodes CASMGGGADTQYF.

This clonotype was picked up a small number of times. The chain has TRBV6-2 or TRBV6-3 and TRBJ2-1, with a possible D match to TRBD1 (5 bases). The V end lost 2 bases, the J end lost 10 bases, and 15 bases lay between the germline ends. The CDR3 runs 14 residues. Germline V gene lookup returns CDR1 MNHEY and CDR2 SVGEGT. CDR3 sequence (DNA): TGTGCCAGCAGTTACCCACCCCCCAGGGTCGAGCAGTTCTTC. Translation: CASSYPPPRVEQFF.

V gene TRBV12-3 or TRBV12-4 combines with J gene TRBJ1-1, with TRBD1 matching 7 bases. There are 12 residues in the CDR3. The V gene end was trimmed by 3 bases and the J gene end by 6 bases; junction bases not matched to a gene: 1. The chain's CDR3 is CASSLTGPEAFF. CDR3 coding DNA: TGTGCCAGCAGTTTGACAGGGCCTGAAGCTTTCTTT.

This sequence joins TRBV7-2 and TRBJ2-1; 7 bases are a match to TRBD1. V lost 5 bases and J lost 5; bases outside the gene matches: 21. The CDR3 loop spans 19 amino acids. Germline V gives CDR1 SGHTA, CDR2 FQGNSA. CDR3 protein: CASSPFAPYTGAYHNEQFF. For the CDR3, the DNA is TGTGCCAGCAGCCCCTTTGCCCCTTACACAGGGGCTTACCACAATGAGCAGTTCTTC.